This section outlines one T cell receptor beta chain sequence together with its context. The donors formed part of the approximately 120-subject validation cohort, distinct from the roughly 730-subject first cohort. The source of the sample is a study of cytomegalovirus exposure and HLA in healthy donors. Study at large: The approximately 110 validation repertoires used a platform that matched the one used for the roughly 700 first-cohort repertoires, as a later analysis reported.

Repertoires were generated with immunoSEQ multiplex PCR, while TCRdb's copy carries only in-frame clones and drops some. The sample carries 120,000 to 150,000 clones, roughly 90% recorded once. Sequences were obtained from PBMCs. This TCR derives from a man between 18 and 29 years old in good health and CMV-seronegative.

The CDR3 nucleotides are TGTGCCAGCAGTGAAAACCCCGGACTAGCGGGGTGGAGAAGTGAGCAGTTCTTC. Translated, it gives CASSENPGLAGWRSEQFF. The chain carries TRBV6-1 and TRBJ2-1; 12 bases line up with TRBD2. V dropped 2 bases and J dropped 9; count of bases not matched to a gene: 14. Germline CDR1 reads MNHNS; CDR2 reads SASEGT. The CDR3 has 18 residues.